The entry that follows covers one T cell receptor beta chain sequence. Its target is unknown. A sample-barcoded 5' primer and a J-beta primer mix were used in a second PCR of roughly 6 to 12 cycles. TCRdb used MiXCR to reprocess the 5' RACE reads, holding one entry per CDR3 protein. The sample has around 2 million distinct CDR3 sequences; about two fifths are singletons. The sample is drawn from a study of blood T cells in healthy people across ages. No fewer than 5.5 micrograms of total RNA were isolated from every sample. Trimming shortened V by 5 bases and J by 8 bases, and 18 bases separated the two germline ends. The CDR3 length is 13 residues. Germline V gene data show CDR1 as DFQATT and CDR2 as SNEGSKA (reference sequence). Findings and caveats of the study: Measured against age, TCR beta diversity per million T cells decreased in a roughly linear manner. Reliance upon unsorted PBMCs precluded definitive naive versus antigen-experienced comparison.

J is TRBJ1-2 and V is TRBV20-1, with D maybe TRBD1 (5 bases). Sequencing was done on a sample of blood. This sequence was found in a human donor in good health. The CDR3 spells CSALGERGSGYTF. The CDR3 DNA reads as TGCAGTGCTCTAGGTGAAAGGGGAAGCGGCTACACCTTC.